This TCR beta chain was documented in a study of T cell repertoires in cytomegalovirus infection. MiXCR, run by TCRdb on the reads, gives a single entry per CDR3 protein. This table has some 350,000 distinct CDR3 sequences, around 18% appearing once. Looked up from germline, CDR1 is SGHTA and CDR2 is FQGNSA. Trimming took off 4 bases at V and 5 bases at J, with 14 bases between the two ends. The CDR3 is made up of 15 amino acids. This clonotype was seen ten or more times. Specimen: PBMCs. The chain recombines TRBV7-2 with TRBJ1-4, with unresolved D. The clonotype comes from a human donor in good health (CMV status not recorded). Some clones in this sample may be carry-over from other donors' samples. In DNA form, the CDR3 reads TGTGCCAGCAGCTCTAGGCCGGGCCCCAATGAAAAACTGTTTTTT. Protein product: CASSSRPGPNEKLFF.